This T cell receptor (beta chain) was captured in a study of cytomegalovirus exposure and HLA in healthy donors. General observations from the study: V- and J-gene trimming of TCR beta was linked (in a later analysis) to a missense DCLRE1C variant. What a later analysis reportedly showed was that an Asian-associated ancestry cluster had fewer N-insertions than the approximately 670-donor mean. The authors later found TCR association rates varying by HLA locus, with DRB1 most and HLA-C fewest. Common viral pathogens seemed to be connected with several of the most significant clusters, according to a later analysis.

With 60 Vbeta and 13 Jbeta primers, the PCR was carried out. Using immunoSEQ multiplex PCR, the repertoire was profiled, and TCRdb retains in-frame clones only, with some absent. The table shows some 190,000 clones, with about 85% occurring only once. As regards this clone: Its antigen is not identified.

This receptor was obtained from a boy under 10 years old in good health and CMV-seronegative. Sequenced: PBMCs.

CDR3 nucleotide sequence: TGTGCCACCAGCAGAGATGCTCTGAGCTCCTACAATGAGCAGTTCTTC. Protein product: CATSRDALSSYNEQFF. The V and J genes are TRBV15 and TRBJ2-1; D gene uncertain. V lost 0 bases and J 0 bases, leaving 9 bases between the germline ends. Looked up from germline, CDR1 is LNHNV and CDR2 is YYDKDF (reference sequence). This CDR3 is built from 16 residues.